Each of the 2 T cell receptor beta chains below was sequenced from the same sample in a study of blood T cell repertoires in COVID-19. Profiled with immunoSEQ multiplex PCR; TCRdb holds only in-frame clones, not every one. This table has hundreds of thousands of clones, about nine tenths appearing once. Sequencing was carried out using PBMCs or T cells enriched from blood (not recorded which). The receptor source for this set is a woman in her forties who had recovered from COVID-19.

J is TRBJ1-1 and V is TRBV10-3; D unresolved. The CDR3 has 12 amino acids. V was clipped by 2 bases and J by 5 bases, with 6 bases between them. The germline V gene encodes CDR1 ENHRY and CDR2 SYGVKD. The CDR3 loop is CAISERGTEAFF. As DNA, the CDR3 is TGTGCCATCAGTGAGCGAGGGACTGAAGCTTTCTTT.

This sequence joins TRBV4-3 and TRBJ2-7, with 11 bases fitting TRBD2. V lost 1 base, J lost 3 bases, and 8 bases stayed unmatched. Germline CDR1 LGHNA, CDR2 YSLEER. CDR3 length equals 17 residues. CDR3 loop: CASSQAILTSGDYEQYF. CDR3 nucleotides: TGCGCCAGCAGCCAAGCTATATTGACTAGCGGGGACTACGAGCAGTACTTC.